The sample holds many counts of the clone carrying this TCR beta chain. All TCR cDNA molecules were individually tagged with a unique molecular identifier. One entry per CDR3 protein, called by TCRdb with MiXCR from the 5' RACE reads. This table has some 11,000 distinct CDR3 sequences, less than 5% appearing once. Documented time point: sample taken at primary tumor resection. The authors sequenced whole RNA from tumor, nontumor lung or frozen PBMC without sorting. The cohort: 70 to 75 early-stage, untreated non-small cell lung cancer patients. This sample was taken from a study of spatial heterogeneity in lung cancer. Study-level background: The library had UMIs, and each TCR and UMI pair averaged more than ten raw reads.

The CDR3 loop spans 11 amino acids. Losses at the gene ends were 5 bases for V and 12 bases for J; bases not matched to a gene: 5. Germline V gives CDR1 MNHEY, CDR2 SVGEGT. This rearrangement joins TRBV6-2 or TRBV6-3 to TRBJ2-7; 9 nucleotides match TRBD1. The sequence came from a male donor with early-stage non-small cell lung cancer. The material was normal lung tissue next to the tumor, obtained at surgery. This CDR3 reads CASSTDRGLYF. The CDR3 nucleotides are TGTGCCAGCAGTACGGACAGGGGTTTGTACTTC.